Presented here are 5 T cell receptor beta chains from one specimen sequenced in a study of cytomegalovirus exposure and HLA in healthy donors. Researchers ran the PCR with 60 Vbeta and 13 Jbeta primers. TCRdb's copy holds only in-frame clones and misses some; the assay was immunoSEQ multiplex PCR. This sample has approximately 170,000 clones, with 79% found just once. Sequencing was carried out using PBMCs. These receptors were taken from a young woman in good health and CMV-seronegative.

This clone has more than one count but fewer than ten. This sequence joins TRBV30 and TRBJ2-2; a possible D gene is TRBD1 (5 bases). The CDR3 extends over 12 amino acids. Trimming took 7 bases from V and 1 from J, leaving 7 bases between them. Germline CDR1 GTSNPN, CDR2 SVGIG (reference sequence). CDR3 amino acids: CASGQNTGELFF. The DNA of the CDR3 is TGTGCCTCCGGACAGAACACCGGGGAGCTGTTTTTT.

The V call is TRBV5-1, the J call TRBJ1-3; D gene unclear. Trimming removed 0 bases at V and 0 bases at J, with 7 bases between. The CDR3 sequence is 15 residues long. Germline V gene data show CDR1 as SGHRS and CDR2 as YFSETQ. The CDR3 loop reads CASSLAGPSGNTIYF. Here the CDR3 DNA reads TGCGCCAGCAGCTTGGCGGGTCCCTCTGGAAACACCATATATTTT.

V is TRBV5-4 and J is TRBJ2-5; 9 bases align to TRBD1. CDR1 and CDR2 from the germline V gene are SGHNT and YYREEE (reference sequence). The CDR3 contains 14 residues. V shed 3 bases and J 7 bases; nucleotides not matched to a gene: 7. This CDR3 is CASSWGDRAGTQYF. The DNA of the CDR3 is TGTGCCAGCAGCTGGGGGGACAGGGCGGGGACCCAGTACTTC.

This clone was found a few times. This chain joins TRBV6-5 and TRBJ1-3, with TRBD1 as a possible D gene (6 bases). This CDR3 has 15 amino acids. Trimming stripped 6 bases from V and 1 base from J, with 13 bases between. Germline V gives CDR1 MNHEY, CDR2 SVGAGI. The DNA for the CDR3 is TGTGCCAGCAGCGCCGCGGGGGCATCTGGAAACACCATATATTTT. Translating it yields CASSAAGASGNTIYF.

The chain employs TRBV5-1 and TRBJ2-1; 11 bases match TRBD2. There are 15 residues in the CDR3. J was trimmed by 7 bases and V by 3 bases; bases with no gene match: 6. Germline-derived CDR1 and CDR2 are SGHRS and YFSETQ. DNA for the CDR3: TGCGCCAGCAGCTCGTCGGGACTAGCGGAGAATGAGCAGTTCTTC. Residues: CASSSSGLAENEQFF.